The clone carrying this TCR beta chain was picked up a small number of times. This entry is derived from a study of spatial heterogeneity in lung cancer. The V gene end was trimmed by 1 base and the J gene end by 4 bases; junction bases not matched to a gene: 4. This CDR3 is 14 amino acids long. Germline lookup yields CDR1 KGHSH and CDR2 LQKENI. As for time point: sample taken at primary tumor resection. The authors sequenced whole RNA from tumor, nontumor lung or frozen PBMC without sorting. The donor group consisted of approximately 77 patients who had untreated, early-stage non-small cell lung cancer. TCRdb re-called the 5' RACE reads through MiXCR, storing one row per CDR3 protein. The top ten clones hold about 15% of a sample with under 75,000 distinct CDR3 sequences, 7.5% to 8.5% of them seen once.

The receptor's source is a female donor with early-stage non-small cell lung cancer. The V call is TRBV18, the J call TRBJ2-7; TRBD2 matches 7 bases. This specimen consisted of PBMCs, obtained at surgery. The CDR3 region is CASSPQGGLYEQYF. CDR3 DNA: TGTGCCAGCTCACCACAGGGAGGGCTTTACGAGCAGTACTTC.